Listed below are T cell receptor beta chains from one sample, sequenced in a study of OX40 agonist ivuxolimab in advanced cancers. Some clones are missing from TCRdb's copy, which holds only in-frame ones; the method was immunoSEQ multiplex PCR. The table records roughly 9,900 clones, approximately 66% of them present only once. This specimen consisted of CD4+ or CD8+ T cells sorted from blood, obtained in a trial of the OX40 agonist ivuxolimab. Source of these receptors: an adult with an advanced solid tumor such as melanoma, head and neck, liver or kidney cancer. Each CDR3 is given with its conserved first and last residue. The D gene is left open where the match is weak. Clone sizes are given selectively: once, few, many, or a class where the clone is expanded.

j_gene,abundance,v_gene,d_gene,CDR3aa,CDR3nt
TRBJ1-1,NA,TRBV19,NA,CASSVTMNTEAFF,TGTGCCAGTAGCGTTACTATGAACACTGAAGCTTTCTTT
TRBJ2-3,large,TRBV5-8,NA,CASSFPPGTLTDTQYF,TGTGCCAGCAGCTTCCCCCCGGGAACACTCACAGATACGCAGTATTTT
TRBJ2-3,NA,TRBV27,TRBD2,CASTPSGRGLDTQYF,TGTGCCAGCACCCCTAGCGGGAGAGGGTTAGATACGCAGTATTTT
TRBJ2-1,NA,TRBV7-2,TRBD1,CASSLDRGLGYEQFF,TGTGCCAGCAGCTTAGACAGGGGGCTCGGGTATGAGCAGTTCTTC
TRBJ1-2,once,TRBV9,NA,CASSVAGTNGGYTF,TGTGCCAGCAGCGTAGCTGGGACCAACGGGGGCTACACCTTC
TRBJ1-6,few,TRBV30,NA,CAWSQSLPLHF,TGTGCCTGGAGTCAATCTTTACCCCTCCACTTT
TRBJ1-3,NA,TRBV6-6,NA,CASSYSAEGGNTIYF,TGTGCCAGCAGTTACTCGGCGGAAGGGGGAAACACCATATATTTT
TRBJ2-2,NA,TRBV6-4,NA,CASSESGVNTGELFF,TGTGCCAGCAGTGAAAGTGGGGTGAACACCGGGGAGCTGTTTTTT
TRBJ2-3,NA,TRBV19,NA,CASSIVGGALTDTQYF,TGTGCCAGTAGTATAGTGGGGGGGGCGCTGACAGATACGCAGTATTTT
TRBJ1-1,NA,TRBV7-6,TRBD1,CASSRTGSTEAFF,TGTGCCAGCAGCAGGACAGGGAGCACTGAAGCTTTCTTT
TRBJ2-2,NA,TRBV28,NA,CASSFFHPAGELFF,TGTGCCAGCAGTTTTTTCCACCCCGCCGGGGAGCTGTTTTTT
TRBJ2-1,NA,TRBV6-5,NA,CASSLNPLYNEQFF,TGTGCCAGCAGTCTCAACCCCCTCTACAATGAGCAGTTCTTC
TRBJ1-5,NA,TRBV30,NA,CAWSEVGLETQHF,TGTGCCTGGAGTGAGGTCGGCCTCGAGACCCAGCATTTT
TRBJ1-2,few,TRBV19,TRBD1,CASSILLTGSYGYTF,TGTGCCAGTAGTATCCTTTTGACAGGGTCTTATGGCTACACCTTC
TRBJ1-1,large,TRBV10-1,NA,CASTRTLNTEAFF,TGCGCCAGCACCAGGACACTTAACACTGAAGCTTTCTTT